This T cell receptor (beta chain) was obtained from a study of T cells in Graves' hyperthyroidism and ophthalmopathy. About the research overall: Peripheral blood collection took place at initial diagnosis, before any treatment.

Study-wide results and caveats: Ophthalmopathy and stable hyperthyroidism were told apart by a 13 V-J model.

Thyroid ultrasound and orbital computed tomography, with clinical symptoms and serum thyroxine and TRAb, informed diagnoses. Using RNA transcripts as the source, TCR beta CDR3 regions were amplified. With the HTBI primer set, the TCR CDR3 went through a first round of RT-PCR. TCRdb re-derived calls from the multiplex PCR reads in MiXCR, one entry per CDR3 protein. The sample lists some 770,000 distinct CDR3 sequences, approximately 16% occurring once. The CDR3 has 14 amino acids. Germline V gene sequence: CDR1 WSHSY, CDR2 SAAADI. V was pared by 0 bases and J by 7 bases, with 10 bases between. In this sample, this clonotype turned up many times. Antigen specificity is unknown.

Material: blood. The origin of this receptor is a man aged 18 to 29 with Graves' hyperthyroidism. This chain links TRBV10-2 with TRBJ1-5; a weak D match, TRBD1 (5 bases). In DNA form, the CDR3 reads TGCGCCAGCAGTGAGTCTGGGGGTTGGCAGCCCCAGCATTTT. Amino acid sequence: CASSESGGWQPQHF.